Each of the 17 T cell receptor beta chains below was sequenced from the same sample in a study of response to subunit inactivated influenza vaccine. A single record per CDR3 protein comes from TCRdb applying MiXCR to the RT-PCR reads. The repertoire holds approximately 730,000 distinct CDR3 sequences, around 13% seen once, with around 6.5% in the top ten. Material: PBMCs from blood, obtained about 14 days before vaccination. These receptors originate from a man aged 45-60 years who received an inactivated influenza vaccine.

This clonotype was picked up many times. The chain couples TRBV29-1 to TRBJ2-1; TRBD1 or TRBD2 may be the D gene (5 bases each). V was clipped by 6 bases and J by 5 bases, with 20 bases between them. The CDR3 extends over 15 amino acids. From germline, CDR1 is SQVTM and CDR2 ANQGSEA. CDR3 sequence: CSVDSPGRMNNEQFF. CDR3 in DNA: TGCAGCGTAGATTCGCCGGGACGGATGAACAATGAGCAGTTCTTC.

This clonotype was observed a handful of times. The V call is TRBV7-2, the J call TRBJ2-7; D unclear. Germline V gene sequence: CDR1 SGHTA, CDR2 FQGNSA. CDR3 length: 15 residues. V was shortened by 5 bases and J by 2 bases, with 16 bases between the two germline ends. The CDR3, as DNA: TGTGCCAGCAGCGAGACGTTGGGATACGCCTACGAGCAGTACTTC. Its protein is CASSETLGYAYEQYF.

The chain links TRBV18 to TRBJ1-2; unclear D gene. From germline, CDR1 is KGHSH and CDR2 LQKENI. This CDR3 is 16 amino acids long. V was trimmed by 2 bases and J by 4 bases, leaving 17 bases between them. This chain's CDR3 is CASSPERQRQSYGYTF. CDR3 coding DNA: TGTGCCAGCTCACCAGAACGACAACGACAATCCTATGGCTACACCTTC. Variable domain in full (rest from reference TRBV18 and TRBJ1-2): NAGVMQNPRHLVRRRGQEARLRCSPMKGHSHVYWYRQLPEEGLKFMVYLQKENIIDESGMPKERFSAEFPKEGPSILRIQQVVRGDSAAYFCASSPERQRQSYGYTFGSGTRLTVV.

CDR3 in amino acids: CASTGLAGVMGTQYF. In DNA, the CDR3 is TGTGCCAGCACCGGACTAGCGGGGGTAATGGGTACGCAGTATTTT. The rearrangement uses TRBV12-3 or TRBV12-4 and TRBJ2-3, with 13 bases identical to TRBD2. The CDR3 spans 15 residues. Losses at the gene ends were 7 bases for V and 8 bases for J; bases not matched to a gene: 9.

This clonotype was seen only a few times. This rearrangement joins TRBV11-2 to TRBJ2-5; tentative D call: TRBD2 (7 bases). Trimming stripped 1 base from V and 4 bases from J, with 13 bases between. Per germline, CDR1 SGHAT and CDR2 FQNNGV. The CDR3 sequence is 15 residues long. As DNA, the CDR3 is TGTGCCAGCAGCTTAGTAGGGGGGGCCGGAGAGACCCAGTACTTC. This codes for CASSLVGGAGETQYF.

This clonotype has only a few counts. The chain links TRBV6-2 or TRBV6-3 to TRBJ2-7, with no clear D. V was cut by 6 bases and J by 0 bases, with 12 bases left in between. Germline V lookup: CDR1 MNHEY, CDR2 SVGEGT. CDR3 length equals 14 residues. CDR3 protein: CASRSRVPSYEQYF. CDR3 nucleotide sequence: TGTGCCAGCAGATCCCGGGTGCCCTCCTACGAGCAGTACTTC.

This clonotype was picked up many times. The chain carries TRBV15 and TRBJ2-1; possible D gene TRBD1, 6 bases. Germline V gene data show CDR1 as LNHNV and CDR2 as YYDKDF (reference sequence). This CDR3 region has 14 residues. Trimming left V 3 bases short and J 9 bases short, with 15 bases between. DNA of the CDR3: TGTGCCACCAGCAGCCAAGAGTTAGGGGGTGAGCAGTTCTTC. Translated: CATSSQELGGEQFF.

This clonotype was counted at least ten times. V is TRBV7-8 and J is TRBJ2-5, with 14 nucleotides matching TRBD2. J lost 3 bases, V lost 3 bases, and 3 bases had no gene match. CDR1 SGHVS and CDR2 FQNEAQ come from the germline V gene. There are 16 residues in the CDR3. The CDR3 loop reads CASSLTSGGAKETQYF. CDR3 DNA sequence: TGTGCCAGCAGCTTGACTAGCGGGGGGGCTAAAGAGACCCAGTACTTC.

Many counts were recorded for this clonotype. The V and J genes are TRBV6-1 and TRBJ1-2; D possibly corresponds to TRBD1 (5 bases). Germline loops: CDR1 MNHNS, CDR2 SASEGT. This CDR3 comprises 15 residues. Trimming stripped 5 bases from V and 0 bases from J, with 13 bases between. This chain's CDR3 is CASSPAPTANYGYTF. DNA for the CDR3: TGTGCCAGCAGTCCAGCGCCGACAGCTAACTATGGCTACACCTTC.

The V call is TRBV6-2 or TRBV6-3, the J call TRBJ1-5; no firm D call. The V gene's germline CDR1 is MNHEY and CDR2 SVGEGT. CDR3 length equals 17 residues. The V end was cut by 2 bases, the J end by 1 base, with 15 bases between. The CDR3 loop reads CASSYARGRLSNQPQHF. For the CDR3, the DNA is TGTGCCAGCAGTTACGCGAGAGGACGGTTAAGCAATCAGCCCCAGCATTTT.

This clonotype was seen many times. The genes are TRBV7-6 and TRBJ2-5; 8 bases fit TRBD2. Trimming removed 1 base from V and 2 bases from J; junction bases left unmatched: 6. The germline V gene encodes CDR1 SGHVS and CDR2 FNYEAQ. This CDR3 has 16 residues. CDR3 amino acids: CASSLVSSGSQETQYF. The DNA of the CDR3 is TGTGCCAGCAGCTTAGTATCTAGCGGGTCGCAAGAGACCCAGTACTTC.

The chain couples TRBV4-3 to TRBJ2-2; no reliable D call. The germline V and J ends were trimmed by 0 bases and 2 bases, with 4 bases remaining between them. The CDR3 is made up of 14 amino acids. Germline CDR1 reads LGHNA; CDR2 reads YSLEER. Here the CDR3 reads CASSQDLNTGELFF. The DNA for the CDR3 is TGCGCCAGCAGCCAAGATCTCAACACCGGGGAGCTGTTTTTT.

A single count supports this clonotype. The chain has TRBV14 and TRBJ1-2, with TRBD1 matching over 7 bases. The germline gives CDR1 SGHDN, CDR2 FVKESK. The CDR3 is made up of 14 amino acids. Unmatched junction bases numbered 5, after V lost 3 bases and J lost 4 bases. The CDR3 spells CASSHDRVIYGYTF. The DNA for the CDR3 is TGTGCCAGCAGCCATGACAGGGTAATCTATGGCTACACCTTC.

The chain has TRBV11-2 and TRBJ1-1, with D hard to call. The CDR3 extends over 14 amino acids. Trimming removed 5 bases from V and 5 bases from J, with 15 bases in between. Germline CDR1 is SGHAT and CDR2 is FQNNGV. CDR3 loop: CASSAGISGTEAFF. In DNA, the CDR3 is TGTGCCAGCAGCGCCGGAATAAGTGGGACTGAAGCTTTCTTT.

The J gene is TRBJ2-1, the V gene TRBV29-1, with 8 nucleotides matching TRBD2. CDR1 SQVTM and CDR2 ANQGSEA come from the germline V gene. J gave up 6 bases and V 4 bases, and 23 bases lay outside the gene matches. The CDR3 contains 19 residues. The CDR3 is CSVAPLPLAGRALGNEQFF. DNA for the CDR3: TGCAGCGTTGCACCTTTGCCTTTAGCGGGGCGAGCGCTGGGCAATGAGCAGTTCTTC.

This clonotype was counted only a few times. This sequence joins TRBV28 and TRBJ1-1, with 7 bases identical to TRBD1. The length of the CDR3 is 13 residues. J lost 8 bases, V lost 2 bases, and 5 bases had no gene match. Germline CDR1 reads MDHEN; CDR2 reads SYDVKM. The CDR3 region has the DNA TGTGCCAGCAGTTTAATAAGGACAGGAGAAGCTTTCTTT. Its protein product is CASSLIRTGEAFF.

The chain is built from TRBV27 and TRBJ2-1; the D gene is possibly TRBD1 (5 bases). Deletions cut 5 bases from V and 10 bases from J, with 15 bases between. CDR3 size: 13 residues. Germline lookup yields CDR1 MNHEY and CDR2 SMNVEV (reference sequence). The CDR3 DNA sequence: TGTGCCAGCAGTCATGGCAGGGCAGGGGAGCAGTTCTTC. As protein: CASSHGRAGEQFF.